These 24 T cell receptor beta chains originate from one sample sequenced in a study of cytomegalovirus exposure and HLA in healthy donors. PCR used 60 Vbeta primers and 13 Jbeta primers. Clones were sequenced by immunoSEQ multiplex PCR, and TCRdb holds only the in-frame ones, with some missing. The sample holds 150,000 to 200,000 clones, 60% to 85% seen once. The material sequenced was PBMCs. All receptors come from a woman aged 40-49 years in good health and CMV-seronegative.

This clone came up once. The V call is TRBV5-4, the J call TRBJ2-3, with TRBD2 as a possible D gene (5 bases). V was clipped by 0 bases and J by 8 bases, with 10 bases between them. In germline, CDR1 is SGHNT, CDR2 YYREEE (reference sequence). The CDR3 extends over 13 amino acids. The CDR3 DNA reads as TGTGCCAGCAGCTTGGACCTAGCAGCTACGCAGTATTTT. This translates into CASSLDLAATQYF. Filled out from reference TRBV5-4 and TRBJ2-3, the complete variable domain reads ETGVTQSPTHLIKTRGQQVTLRCSSQSGHNTVSWYQQALGQGPQFIFQYYREEENGRGNFPPRFSGLQFPNYSSELNVNALELDDSALYLCASSLDLAATQYFGPGTRLTVL.

The chain carries TRBV28 and TRBJ1-2; D is uncertain. The V and J ends lost 2 bases and 5 bases respectively, with 9 bases between them. Germline V gene sequence: CDR1 MDHEN, CDR2 SYDVKM. CDR3 length: 13 amino acids. For the CDR3, the DNA is TGTGCCAGCAGTTTAGTCGAGGGTTATGGCTACACCTTC. Translating gives CASSLVEGYGYTF.

This chain connects TRBV6-1 to TRBJ2-7; TRBD2 matches at 7 bases. CDR3 size: 15 residues. After removal of 7 bases from V and 4 bases from J, the junction contained 13 bases not matched to a gene. CDR1 MNHNS and CDR2 SASEGT come from the germline V gene. Here the CDR3 reads CASMSGRDYLYEQYV. CDR3 nucleotides: TGTGCCAGCATGTCGGGTCGGGACTACCTATACGAGCAGTACGTC.

The chain couples TRBV4-3 to TRBJ1-2; D is possibly TRBD1 (5 bases). Germline V lookup: CDR1 LGHNA, CDR2 YSLEER. This CDR3 is built from 14 residues. Trimming stripped 4 bases from V and 8 bases from J, with 17 bases between. The CDR3 bases are TGCGCCAGCAGCCCCGGGGCAGGGACTAGAGGCTACACCTTC. This encodes CASSPGAGTRGYTF.

The rearrangement joins TRBV5-3 to TRBJ2-7, with 11 positions matching TRBD2. TRBV5-3 is classed as an ORF, of uncertain function. V dropped 0 bases and J dropped 5; count of bases not matched to a gene: 7. The CDR3 spans 16 residues. Here the CDR3 DNA reads TGTGCCAGAAGCTTGGGACTAGCGGGGAGAGAGGACGAGCAGTACTTC. This gives the protein CARSLGLAGREDEQYF.

V usage is TRBV18 and J usage is TRBJ2-3; 12 positions agree with TRBD2. V was pared by 0 bases and J by 1 base, with 2 bases of the junction left unmatched. Germline lookup yields CDR1 KGHSH and CDR2 LQKENI. The CDR3 extends over 17 amino acids. In DNA, the CDR3 is TGTGCCAGCTCACCACCGGGACTAGCGGGCCGCACAGATACGCAGTATTTT. Amino acids: CASSPPGLAGRTDTQYF. Combining the CDR3 with reference TRBV18 and TRBJ2-3 gives the whole variable domain NAGVMQNPRHLVRRRGQEARLRCSPMKGHSHVYWYRQLPEEGLKFMVYLQKENIIDESGMPKERFSAEFPKEGPSILRIQQVVRGDSAAYFCASSPPGLAGRTDTQYFGPGTRLTVL.

The chain joins TRBV5-8 to TRBJ1-1; the match to TRBD1 covers 8 bases. This CDR3 has 17 residues. Germline V lookup: CDR1 SGHTS, CDR2 YDEGEE. Trimming cost V 4 bases and J 1 base; bases outside gene matches: 12. The CDR3 loop reads CASSRTWTGSWNTEAFF. CDR3 DNA: TGTGCCAGCAGCCGAACTTGGACAGGGAGTTGGAACACTGAAGCTTTCTTT.

V is TRBV7-2 and J is TRBJ1-3, with 9 bases matching TRBD1. CDR1 SGHTA and CDR2 FQGNSA come from the germline V gene. CDR3 length: 15 residues. V dropped 6 bases and J dropped 4; count of bases not matched to a gene: 7. CDR3 coding DNA: TGTGCCAGCAGTTCCTACAGGGGGCGAGGAAACACCATATATTTT. Translating gives CASSSYRGRGNTIYF.

This chain links TRBV4-2 with TRBJ2-3, with D tentatively TRBD2 (5 bases). This CDR3 has 17 amino acids. V lost 2 bases and J lost 0, with 15 bases in between. CDR1 and CDR2 from the germline V gene are LGHNA and YNFKEQ. DNA for the CDR3: TGTGCCAGCAGCCAACAAGGTAGCGCTACTAGCACAGATACGCAGTATTTT. Amino acids: CASSQQGSATSTDTQYF.

The rearrangement joins TRBV4-3 to TRBJ2-1, with 9 positions matching TRBD1. The trim removed 5 bases at V and 0 bases at J, leaving 8 bases unmatched. Germline V gene data show CDR1 as LGHNA and CDR2 as YSLEER. CDR3 length: 17 residues. The CDR3 protein is CASSSRTGANSYNEQFF. As DNA, the CDR3 is TGCGCCAGCAGCTCGAGGACAGGGGCCAACTCCTACAATGAGCAGTTCTTC.

The chain is built from TRBV15 and TRBJ2-7; 13 positions match TRBD2. CDR3 length: 18 residues. In germline, CDR1 is LNHNV, CDR2 YYDKDF (reference sequence). With V trimmed by 8 bases and J by 7 bases, 20 bases remained unmatched. The CDR3 DNA is TGTGCCACCGGTCGGGAAGGGGCGACTAGCGGGAGGTCGCGGGAGCAGTACTTC. It translates to CATGREGATSGRSREQYF. The whole variable domain, remainder taken from reference TRBV15 and TRBJ2-7, is DAMVIQNPRYQVTQFGKPVTLSCSQTLNHNVMYWYQQKSSQAPKLLFHYYDKDFNNEADTPDNFQSRRPNTSFCFLDIRSPGLGDTAMYLCATGREGATSGRSREQYFGPGTRLTVT.

V is TRBV18 and J is TRBJ2-1; 7 bases match TRBD1. This CDR3 has 15 residues. Germline loops: CDR1 KGHSH, CDR2 LQKENI. V lost 2 bases to trimming and J lost 3 bases; unmatched junction nucleotides: 4. The CDR3 sequence is CASSPRDSFYNEQFF. In DNA, the CDR3 is TGTGCCAGCTCACCAAGGGACAGCTTCTACAATGAGCAGTTCTTC.

V and J are TRBV5-6 and TRBJ1-5; D ambiguous. Germline V lookup: CDR1 SGHDT, CDR2 YYEEEE. V dropped 0 bases and J dropped 1 base, with 5 bases sitting between them. This CDR3 has 14 residues. The CDR3 sequence: CASSLGQSNQPQHF. CDR3 in DNA: TGTGCCAGCAGCTTGGGGCAGAGCAATCAGCCCCAGCATTTT.

This rearrangement joins TRBV4-3 to TRBJ2-3, with 11 bases matching TRBD2. This CDR3 is 16 amino acids long. Germline V CDR1 and CDR2: LGHNA, YSLEER. V dropped 5 bases and J dropped 8; count of bases not matched to a gene: 12. This CDR3 reads CASSYTSGSSRGTQYF. CDR3 DNA: TGCGCCAGCAGCTACACTAGCGGGAGTTCCAGGGGTACGCAGTATTTT.

The table lists this clone with a few counts. This chain joins TRBV28 and TRBJ1-5; 7 nucleotides align to TRBD1. Trimming cost V 10 bases and J 6 bases; bases outside gene matches: 6. This CDR3 has 12 residues. From germline, CDR1 is MDHEN and CDR2 SYDVKM. The DNA of the CDR3 is TGTGCCACCAACAGGGGCTCTCAGCCCCAGCATTTT. It is translated as CATNRGSQPQHF. The full variable domain, in which reference TRBV28 and TRBJ1-5 provide the parts outside the CDR3, is DVKVTQSSRYLVKRTGEKVFLECVQDMDHENMFWYRQDPGLGLRLIYFSYDVKMKEKGDIPEGYSVSREKKERFSLILESASTNQTSMYLCATNRGSQPQHFGDGTRLSIL.

The V and J genes are TRBV19 and TRBJ1-2; TRBD1 aligns across 10 bases. V gave up 7 bases and J gave up 3 bases; unmatched junction bases: 5. The CDR3 extends over 14 amino acids. CDR1 and CDR2 (germline): LNHDA, SQIVND (reference sequence). The DNA for the CDR3 is TGTGCCAGTATCCCGGGACAGGGGTACTATGGCTACACCTTC. Protein: CASIPGQGYYGYTF.

The chain uses TRBV9 and TRBJ2-1; possible D gene TRBD2, 5 bases. The CDR3 has 17 amino acids. V was pared by 5 bases and J by 1 base, with 19 bases between. Germline-derived CDR1 and CDR2 are SGDLS and YYNGEE. In DNA, the CDR3 is TGTGCCAGCAGTCCGTATGATCTTCGCGGGTCCTACAATGAGCAGTTCTTC. Translation gives CASSPYDLRGSYNEQFF.

This chain uses TRBV9 with TRBJ2-7, with D possibly TRBD1 on 6 matching bases. In germline, CDR1 is SGDLS, CDR2 YYNGEE. This CDR3 is 15 amino acids long. Between the trimmed V and J ends, which lost 0 bases and 3 bases, there was a span of 13 bases. As DNA, the CDR3 is TGTGCCAGCAGCGTAGATCCCGCAGGGGTCTACGAGCAGTACTTC. Translating it yields CASSVDPAGVYEQYF.

The CDR3 reads CASSSRRDLRKGANQPQHF. CDR3 nucleotide sequence: TGTGCCAGTAGTTCTCGACGAGACCTTAGGAAGGGAGCGAATCAGCCCCAGCATTTT. V is TRBV19 and J is TRBJ1-5; D unresolved. The CDR3 is 19 amino acids. In germline, CDR1 is LNHDA, CDR2 SQIVND (reference sequence). V was pared by 5 bases and J by 4 bases, with 27 bases between.

This sequence joins TRBV11-3 and TRBJ2-3; the match to TRBD1 covers 7 bases. Germline V gives CDR1 SGHNT, CDR2 YENEEA. The CDR3 contains 14 residues. Losses at the gene ends were 7 bases for V and 4 bases for J; bases not matched to a gene: 8. CDR3 bases: TGTGCCAGCATCAAAACAGGGGAGTCAGATACGCAGTATTTT. Its protein product is CASIKTGESDTQYF.

This chain links TRBV9 with TRBJ2-1, with a tentative D call TRBD2 (7 bases). Trimming cost V 0 bases and J 10 bases, with 14 bases left between them. Germline V gives CDR1 SGDLS, CDR2 YYNGEE. The CDR3 contains 14 residues. The CDR3, as DNA: TGTGCCAGCAGCGTAGTAGGGGGGACTATCGAGCAGTTCTTC. It specifies CASSVVGGTIEQFF.

The V gene is TRBV9, the J gene TRBJ1-2; no clear D. The CDR3 spans 15 residues. Germline assignment: CDR1 SGDLS and CDR2 YYNGEE. V lost 3 bases to trimming and J lost 0 bases, with 12 bases between them. The CDR3 sequence is CASSEVLIANYGYTF. The CDR3 coding sequence is TGTGCCAGCAGCGAAGTTCTGATAGCTAACTATGGCTACACCTTC.

This chain links TRBV7-2 with TRBJ2-3; 9 bases agree with TRBD2. Unmatched junction bases numbered 1, after V lost 1 base and J lost 2 bases. The CDR3 contains 15 residues. The V gene's germline CDR1 is SGHTA and CDR2 FQGNSA. The CDR3 DNA is TGTGCCAGCAGCTTAGTAGCGGGAGCCACAGATACGCAGTATTTT. Translating gives CASSLVAGATDTQYF.

This chain uses TRBV11-2 with TRBJ1-1; 7 bases line up with TRBD1. The CDR3 is made up of 14 amino acids. V was pared by 1 base and J by 5 bases, with 4 bases of the junction left unmatched. Germline CDR1 reads SGHAT; CDR2 reads FQNNGV. The CDR3 nucleotides are TGTGCCAGCAGCTTAGCACAGGGGAAGACTGAAGCTTTCTTT. Encoded protein: CASSLAQGKTEAFF.